This TCR beta chain appears in the sequencing data of a study of blood T cells in healthy people across ages. The authors ran a second PCR of 7 to 11 cycles using a sample-barcoded 5' primer and a J-beta primer mix. TCRdb fed the 5' RACE reads into MiXCR, producing one record per CDR3 protein. The sample consists of about 940,000 distinct CDR3 sequences, roughly 48% of them appearing once. Peripheral blood was drawn, 7.5 to 10 milliliters per donor. In regard to this clonotype: As yet, its antigen is unknown.

The CDR3 extends over 14 amino acids. Germline V lookup: CDR1 SGHNT, CDR2 YENEEA. V was pared by 7 bases and J by 1 base, with 11 bases between. Study-level points and caveats: In older individuals, TCR beta diversity per million T cells was lower, falling roughly linearly with age.

This receptor was obtained from a man aged 25 to 40 in good health. The genes are TRBV11-3 and TRBJ1-3; D remains unclear. What was sequenced was blood. CDR3 protein: CASMPIGSGNTIYF. The CDR3, as DNA: TGTGCCAGCATGCCGATTGGATCTGGAAACACCATATATTTT.